This entry is about one TCR beta chain. What it recognizes is unknown. Trimming pared 6 bases from V and 2 bases from J, leaving 20 bases between. Germline loops: CDR1 SGHNT, CDR2 YYREEE (reference sequence). The CDR3 covers 16 residues. The data originate from a study of memory CD4+ T cells and cytomegalovirus serostatus. Study conclusions and caveats: CMV serostatus prediction reached median AUC approximately 0.95, or 0.91 with US-trained model.

The sort gate was single viable CD3+CD4+CD8-CD45RO+ cells for memory CD4+ T cells. Measured with immunoSEQ multiplex PCR; TCRdb has only the in-frame clones, and not every one. Seen here are under 40,000 clones, 79% observed once, and the top ten hold approximately 5.3%. The sample comprised memory CD4+ T cells from blood. This chain links TRBV5-4 with TRBJ1-1; D perhaps matches TRBD1 (5 bases). The receptor's source is an adult in good health and CMV-seropositive. The DNA for the CDR3 is TGTGCCAGCACCCCACCCGCAGGGAGGGCCAACACTGAAGCTTTCTTT. Translating gives CASTPPAGRANTEAFF.